This entry describes one TCR beta chain. This clonotype was seen ten or more times. Its specific antigen is unknown. No quality values exist for individual bases; no much larger clone is one base distant. TCRdb lists the instrument as Illumina HiSeq 1500. The public sequencing data were trimmed at Q25 with fastp and processed into clonotypes with MiXCR by TCRdb, which kept only in-frame beta chains. Rows are unified per CDR3 protein, each entry keeping the most common DNA and genes. Counted in this sample were 490,000 or so distinct CDR3 sequences; 11% of them appeared once. In total, the top ten clones hold 10% to 13% of the sample. CDR3 length: 16 amino acids, cysteine to phenylalanine. The read is trimmed to its CDR3 DNA, 48 bases read in frame from base 1. The germline V gene (reference sequence) supplies CDR1 SEHNR and CDR2 FQNEAQ. After removal of 6 bases from V and 3 bases from J, the junction retains 5 bases not matched to a gene.

This specimen belongs to a study of T cell repertoires in cytomegalovirus infection (dated by TCRdb to about 2019). With respect to the entire study: The HLA type of each donor mattered for the analysis, because public TCR beta signatures pointed to carriage of CMV infection along with the matching HLA type.

What the work shows at the level of the full study, not this receptor alone: The ex vivo response was dominated by HLA-C-restricted CMV-specific TCR beta clonotypes, which also provided the single most frequent clonotype in two of eight donors. In both this cohort and an independent approximately 370-donor cohort, the cumulative frequency of public TCR beta family members distinguished carriers of CMV infection plus the relevant HLA type.

In this chain, TRBV7-9 is recombined with TRBJ2-6, with 10 junctional bases fitting TRBD1. The origin of this receptor is a human donor in good health (CMV status not recorded). Some clones in this sample may be carry-over from other donors' samples. The sample comprised PBMCs. The CDR3 region has the sequence CASRLTGGGGANVLTF. Here is the DNA: TGTGCCAGCAGGTTGACAGGGGGCGGTGGGGCCAACGTCCTGACTTTC. Reference TRBV7-9 and TRBJ2-6 proteins supply the regions before and after the CDR3; the full variable domain is: DTGVSQNPRHKITKRGQNVTFRCDPISEHNRLYWYRQTLGQGPEFLTYFQNEAQLEKSRLLSDRFSAERPKGSFSTLEIQRTEQGDSAMYLCASRLTGGGGANVLTFGAGSRLTVL.